The source of this T cell receptor beta chain is a study of T-cell reconstitution after alpha-beta-depleted transplantation in children. This clonotype has only a few counts. A library of TCRbeta sequences, prepared with unique molecular identifiers, was generated. TCRdb used MiXCR to reprocess the PCR reads, holding one entry per CDR3 protein. The repertoire includes 65,000 to 85,000 distinct CDR3 sequences, 11% of them detected once, and roughly 13% sits in the top ten. The CDR3 runs to 14 residues. J gave up 5 bases and V 4 bases, and 3 bases lay outside the gene matches. The germline V gene encodes CDR1 SGHAT and CDR2 FQNNGV.

The genes are TRBV11-2 and TRBJ2-7, with TRBD2 identical over 12 bases. The receptor was derived from a boy between 10 and 17 years old with acute myeloid leukemia, due to receive a stem cell transplant. The sample was PBMCs, taken before TCRalphabeta/CD19-depleted stem cell transplant. The CDR3 bases are TGTGCCAGCAGCTACGGACTAGCGGGGAACGAGCAGTACTTC. Its protein product is CASSYGLAGNEQYF.